Listed below are T cell receptor beta chains from one sample, sequenced in a study of cytomegalovirus exposure and HLA in healthy donors. Produced via immunoSEQ multiplex PCR; TCRdb's table is partial and in-frame only. The sample lists 55,000 to 75,000 clones; approximately 60% were seen once. Input material: PBMCs. These receptors all come from a young man in good health and CMV-seronegative. Both conserved end residues are part of each CDR3. D genes are given only for firm matches. Not every row has a clone size; where given, it reads once, few, many or a size class.

V gene,D gene,J gene,clone size,CDR3 DNA,CDR3 protein
TRBV30,NA,TRBJ1-5,NA,TGTGCCTGGAGCGGAGGGGCTCAGCCCCAGCATTTT,CAWSGGAQPQHF
TRBV30,TRBD1,TRBJ1-3,NA,TGTGCCTGCAACGACAGGGGGCCTGGAAACACCATATATTTT,CACNDRGPGNTIYF
TRBV18,NA,TRBJ2-7,few,TGTGCCAGCTCGGGCGGGGAACTTGACGAGCAGTACTTC,CASSGGELDEQYF
TRBV1,NA,TRBJ2-2,NA,TGCACCAGCAGCCAAATTTGGGGGGGGGAGACCGGGGAGCTGTTTTTT,CTSSQIWGGETGELFF
TRBV30,NA,TRBJ2-5,NA,TGTGCCTGGAGTTCACGGAGGGCAGGGCAAAAAAACCAAGAGACCCAGTACTTC,CAWSSRRAGQKNQETQYF
TRBV7-9,NA,TRBJ2-5,NA,TGTGCCAGCAGGTTCGAAGGAGGTCTCCAAGAGACCCAGTACTTC,CASRFEGGLQETQYF
TRBV30,TRBD1,TRBJ1-2,few,TGTGCCTGGAGAGGCGGGACAGAGAACCAATATGGCTACACCTTC,CAWRGGTENQYGYTF
TRBV7-2,NA,TRBJ2-1,NA,TGTGCCAGCAGCTTAGGTAGCTCCTACAATGAGCAGTTCTTC,CASSLGSSYNEQFF
TRBV21-1,NA,TRBJ2-7,NA,TGTGCCAGCACTAGCGGGGGGCCGCTCTCCTACGAGCAGTACTTC,CASTSGGPLSYEQYF
TRBV7-3,TRBD1,TRBJ1-6,few,TGTGCCAGCAGCTCAGACAGGGAATCACCCCTCCACTTT,CASSSDRESPLHF
TRBV7-2,TRBD1,TRBJ1-5,NA,TGTGCCAGCAGCTACGGGACAGGGGTACGGCAGCCCCTGCATTTT,CASSYGTGVRQPLHF
TRBV2,NA,TRBJ2-1,NA,TGTGCCAGCAGTCCACCCCCAGCAGGGTCTGAGCAGTTCTTC,CASSPPPAGSEQFF
TRBV11-2,NA,TRBJ2-7,NA,TGTGAGGGGCCGACACTAAGATACGAGCAGTACTTC,CEGPTLRYEQYF
TRBV6-6,TRBD1,TRBJ1-6,NA,TGTGCCAGCAGACCCTCCCCGACAGGGCCGGGTTCACCCCTCCACTTT,CASRPSPTGPGSPLHF
TRBV6-5,NA,TRBJ2-7,once,TGTGCCAGCAGAGCGACAGGGAGGCACGAGCAGTACTTC,CASRATGRHEQYF
TRBV7-9,TRBD2,TRBJ2-1,NA,TGTGCCAGCAGCTTGGGGACTAGCGGGGGGCATGGTGAGCAGTTCTTC,CASSLGTSGGHGEQFF
TRBV5-8,NA,TRBJ1-5,NA,TGTGCCAGCAGCTTGTTGCAGGGGAATCAGCCCCAGCATTTT,CASSLLQGNQPQHF
TRBV6-1,TRBD2,TRBJ2-7,once,TGTGCCAGCAGTGAATGGGAGGGCTCCTACGAGCAGTACTTC,CASSEWEGSYEQYF
TRBV2,TRBD1,TRBJ1-1,NA,TGTGCCAGCAGCTCTGCCGGGACAGGGATTATGGGCACTGAAGCTTTCTTT,CASSSAGTGIMGTEAFF
TRBV10-3,NA,TRBJ2-5,NA,TGTGCCACCCAAAGGGGCGGGGAAGAGACCCAGTACTTC,CATQRGGEETQYF